Sequencing of this TCR beta chain was carried out in a study of shared clonotypes between healthy human individuals. About the research overall: Those who served as donors were two women and a few men between the ages of 18 and 49. Notes on the study in general: Genetic and exposure-history diversity was limited by the few donors.

Healthy HIV-negative adults without recent acute infections or vaccinations served as donors. Of note for this clone: Its target is not known.

Measured with immunoSEQ multiplex PCR; TCRdb has only the in-frame clones, and not every one. The sample yields about 490,000 clones, 65% to 80% seen once. V shed 0 bases and J 4 bases; nucleotides not matched to a gene: 4. CDR1 is SGDLS, CDR2 YYNGEE, per germline. The CDR3 is 16 residues long. The chain recombines TRBV9 with TRBJ2-1, with 10 bases aligning to TRBD1. The TCR sequence derives from a woman between 35 and 50 years old in good health. Some clones in this sample may be carry-over from other donors' samples. Sequencing was carried out using PBMCs. The chain's CDR3 is CASSVEDRGWYNEQFF. The CDR3 DNA reads TGTGCCAGCAGCGTAGAGGACAGGGGGTGGTACAATGAGCAGTTCTTC.